This TCR beta chain was identified during a study of T cell responses to AZD1222 COVID-19 vaccine. General observations from the study: Only after the peak T cell response were repertoires sampled.

In the case of this clone: Its antigen is currently unknown.

Measured with immunoSEQ multiplex PCR; TCRdb has only the in-frame clones, and not every one. The data show about 140,000 clones, 70% to 90% seen once. The CDR3 contains 16 residues. Germline V gene sequence: CDR1 LNHDA, CDR2 SQIVND (reference sequence). The germline V and J ends were trimmed by 7 bases and 4 bases, with 20 bases remaining between them. The chain employs TRBV19 and TRBJ1-3, with unresolved D. The TCR originated in an adult in good health. This material consisted of peripheral blood, taken on day 0 of AZD1222 vaccination. CDR3 protein: CASKLSGWSTGNTIYF. CDR3 bases: TGTGCCAGTAAATTGTCCGGCTGGTCAACGGGAAACACCATATATTTT.